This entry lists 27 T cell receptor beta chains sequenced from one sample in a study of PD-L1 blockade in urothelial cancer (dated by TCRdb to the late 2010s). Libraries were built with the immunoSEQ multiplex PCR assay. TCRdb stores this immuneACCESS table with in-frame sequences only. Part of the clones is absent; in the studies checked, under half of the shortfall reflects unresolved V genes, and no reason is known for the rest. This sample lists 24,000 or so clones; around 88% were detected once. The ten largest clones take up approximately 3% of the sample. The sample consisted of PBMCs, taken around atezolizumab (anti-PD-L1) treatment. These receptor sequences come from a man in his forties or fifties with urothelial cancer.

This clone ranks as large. The CDR3 sequence: CAIPGGYDGYTF. CDR3 DNA: TGTGCCATTCCCGGGGGGTACGATGGCTACACCTTC. The V gene is TRBV10-3, the J gene TRBJ1-2; TRBD1 might be the D (5 bases). CDR1 is ENHRY and CDR2 is SYGVKD in the germline V gene. V shed 9 bases and J shed 6 bases, with 14 bases lying between them. The CDR3 is 12 residues long.

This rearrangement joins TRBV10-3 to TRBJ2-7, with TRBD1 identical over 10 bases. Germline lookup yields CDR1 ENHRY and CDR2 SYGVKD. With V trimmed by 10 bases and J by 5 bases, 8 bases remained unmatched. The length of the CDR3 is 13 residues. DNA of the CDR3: TGTGCCACCGCCGGGACAGGGGTCCACGAGCAGTACTTC. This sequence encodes CATAGTGVHEQYF.

The CDR3 DNA follows: TGTGCCAGCAGTGATGGGGACACTCTGGCAGATACGCAGTATTTT. Protein product: CASSDGDTLADTQYF. The V call is TRBV6-1, the J call TRBJ2-3; tentative D call: TRBD1 (6 bases). This CDR3 is 15 amino acids long. V lost 3 bases and J lost 4, with 14 bases in between. The germline V gene has CDR1 MNHNS and CDR2 SASEGT.

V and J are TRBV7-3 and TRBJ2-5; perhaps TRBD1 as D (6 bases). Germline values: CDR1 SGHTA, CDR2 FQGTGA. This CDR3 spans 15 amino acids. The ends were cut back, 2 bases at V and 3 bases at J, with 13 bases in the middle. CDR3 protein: CASSLAGVEKETQYF. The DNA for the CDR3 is TGTGCCAGCAGCTTAGCAGGGGTCGAAAAAGAGACCCAGTACTTC.

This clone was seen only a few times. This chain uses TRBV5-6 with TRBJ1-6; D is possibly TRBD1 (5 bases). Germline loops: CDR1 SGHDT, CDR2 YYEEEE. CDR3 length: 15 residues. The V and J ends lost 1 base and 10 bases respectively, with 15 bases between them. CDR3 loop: CASSLKDIRRSPLHF. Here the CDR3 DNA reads TGTGCCAGCAGCTTGAAGGACATCAGGAGATCACCCCTCCACTTT.

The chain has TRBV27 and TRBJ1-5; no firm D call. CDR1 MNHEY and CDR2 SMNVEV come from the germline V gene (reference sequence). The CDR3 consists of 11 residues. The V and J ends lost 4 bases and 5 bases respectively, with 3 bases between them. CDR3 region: CASSSYQPQHF. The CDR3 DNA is TGTGCCAGCAGTTCGTATCAGCCCCAGCATTTT.

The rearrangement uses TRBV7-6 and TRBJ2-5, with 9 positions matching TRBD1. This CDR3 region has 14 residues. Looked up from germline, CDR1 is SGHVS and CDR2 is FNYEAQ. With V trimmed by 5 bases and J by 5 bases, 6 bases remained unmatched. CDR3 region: CASSPRDREETQYF. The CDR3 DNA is TGTGCCAGCAGCCCCAGGGACAGGGAGGAGACCCAGTACTTC.

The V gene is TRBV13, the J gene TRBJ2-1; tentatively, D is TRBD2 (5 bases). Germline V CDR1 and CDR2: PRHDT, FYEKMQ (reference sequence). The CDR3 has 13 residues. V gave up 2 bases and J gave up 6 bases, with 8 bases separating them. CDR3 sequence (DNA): TGTGCCAGCAGCTTACGGACTCCCAATGAGCAGTTCTTC. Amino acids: CASSLRTPNEQFF. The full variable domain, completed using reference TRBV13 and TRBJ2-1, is AAGVIQSPRHLIKEKRETATLKCYPIPRHDTVYWYQQGPGQDPQFLISFYEKMQSDKGSIPDRFSAQQFSDYHSELNMSSLELGDSALYFCASSLRTPNEQFFGPGTRLTVL.

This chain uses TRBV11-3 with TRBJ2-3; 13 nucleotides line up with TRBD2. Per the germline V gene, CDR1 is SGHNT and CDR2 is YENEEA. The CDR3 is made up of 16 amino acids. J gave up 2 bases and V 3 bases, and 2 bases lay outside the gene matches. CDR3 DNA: TGTGCCAGCAGCTTGGGGACTAGCGGGATCACAGATACGCAGTATTTT. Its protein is CASSLGTSGITDTQYF.

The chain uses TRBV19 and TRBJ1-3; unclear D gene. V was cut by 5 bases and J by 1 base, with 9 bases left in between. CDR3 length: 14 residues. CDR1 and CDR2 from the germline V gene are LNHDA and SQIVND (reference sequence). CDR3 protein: CASSRVGSGNTIYF. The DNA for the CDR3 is TGTGCCAGTAGTCGGGTAGGATCTGGAAACACCATATATTTT.

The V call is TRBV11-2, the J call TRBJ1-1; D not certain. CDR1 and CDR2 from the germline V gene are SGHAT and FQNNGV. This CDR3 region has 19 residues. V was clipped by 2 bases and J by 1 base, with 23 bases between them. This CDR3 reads CASSLTHKDSRRPNTEAFF. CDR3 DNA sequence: TGTGCCAGCAGCTTAACCCACAAGGACTCCCGGAGGCCGAACACTGAAGCTTTCTTT.

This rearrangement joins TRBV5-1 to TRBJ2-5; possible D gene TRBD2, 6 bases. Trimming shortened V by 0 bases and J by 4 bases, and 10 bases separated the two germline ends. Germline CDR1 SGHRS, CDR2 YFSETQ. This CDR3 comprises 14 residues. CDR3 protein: CASSLAGEVETQYF. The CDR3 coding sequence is TGCGCCAGCAGCTTGGCGGGAGAGGTAGAGACCCAGTACTTC.

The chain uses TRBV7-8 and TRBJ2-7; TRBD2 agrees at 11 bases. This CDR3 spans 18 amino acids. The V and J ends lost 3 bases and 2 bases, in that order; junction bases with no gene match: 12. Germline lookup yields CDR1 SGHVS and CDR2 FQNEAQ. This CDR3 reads CASSLLALAGGATYEQYF. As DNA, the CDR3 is TGTGCCAGCAGCTTGCTGGCTCTAGCGGGGGGCGCAACCTACGAGCAGTACTTC.

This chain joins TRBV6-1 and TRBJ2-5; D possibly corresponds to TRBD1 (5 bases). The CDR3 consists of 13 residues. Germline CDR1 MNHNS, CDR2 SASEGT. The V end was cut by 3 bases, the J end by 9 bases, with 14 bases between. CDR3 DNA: TGTGCCAGCAGTGAGTACCCAGGGTCTGCCCAGTACTTC. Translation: CASSEYPGSAQYF.

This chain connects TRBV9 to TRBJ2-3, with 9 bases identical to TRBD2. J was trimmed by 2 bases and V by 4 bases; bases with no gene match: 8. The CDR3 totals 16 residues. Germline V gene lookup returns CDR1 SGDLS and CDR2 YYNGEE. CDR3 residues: CASSTGGGAFTDTQYF. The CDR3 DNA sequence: TGTGCCAGCAGCACTGGCGGGGGGGCCTTCACAGATACGCAGTATTTT.

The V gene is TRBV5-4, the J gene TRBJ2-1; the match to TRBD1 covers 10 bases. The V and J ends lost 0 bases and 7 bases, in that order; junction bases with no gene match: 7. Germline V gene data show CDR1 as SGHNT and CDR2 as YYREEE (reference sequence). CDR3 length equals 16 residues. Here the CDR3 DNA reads TGTGCCAGCAGCTTGGTGGACAGGGGGAAAGGGAATGAGCAGTTCTTC. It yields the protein CASSLVDRGKGNEQFF.

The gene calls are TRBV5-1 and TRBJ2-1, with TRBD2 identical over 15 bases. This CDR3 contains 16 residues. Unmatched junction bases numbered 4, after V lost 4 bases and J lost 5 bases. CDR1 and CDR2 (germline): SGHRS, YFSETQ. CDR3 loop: CASSTGLAGGHNEQFF. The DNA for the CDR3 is TGCGCCAGCAGCACGGGACTAGCGGGGGGCCACAATGAGCAGTTCTTC.

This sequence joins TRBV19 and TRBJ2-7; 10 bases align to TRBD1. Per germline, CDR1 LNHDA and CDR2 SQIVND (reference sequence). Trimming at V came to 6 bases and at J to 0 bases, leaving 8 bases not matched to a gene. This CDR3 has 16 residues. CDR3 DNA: TGTGCCAGTAGGAAAACGGGACAGGGGATCTCCTACGAGCAGTACTTC. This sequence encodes CASRKTGQGISYEQYF. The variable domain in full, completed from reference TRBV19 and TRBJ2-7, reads DGGITQSPKYLFRKEGQNVTLSCEQNLNHDAMYWYRQDPGQGLRLIYYSQIVNDFQKGDIAEGYSVSREKKESFPLTVTSAQKNPTAFYLCASRKTGQGISYEQYFGPGTRLTVT.

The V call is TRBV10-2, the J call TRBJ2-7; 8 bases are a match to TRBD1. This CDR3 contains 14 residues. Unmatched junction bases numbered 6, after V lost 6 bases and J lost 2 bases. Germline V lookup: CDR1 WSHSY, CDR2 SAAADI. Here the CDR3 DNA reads TGCGCCAGCAGATTGGACAGGGAAACCTACGAGCAGTACTTC. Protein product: CASRLDRETYEQYF.

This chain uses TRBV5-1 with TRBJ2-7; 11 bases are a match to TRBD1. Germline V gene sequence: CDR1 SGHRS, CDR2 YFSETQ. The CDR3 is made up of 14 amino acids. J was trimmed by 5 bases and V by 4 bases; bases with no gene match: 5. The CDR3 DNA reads TGCGCCAGCAGCGTAGGACAGGGGGCGGACGAGCAGTACTTC. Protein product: CASSVGQGADEQYF.

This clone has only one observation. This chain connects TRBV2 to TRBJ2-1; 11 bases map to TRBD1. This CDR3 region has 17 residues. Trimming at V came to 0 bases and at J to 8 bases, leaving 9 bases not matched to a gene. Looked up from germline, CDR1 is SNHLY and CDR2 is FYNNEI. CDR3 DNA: TGTGCCAGCAGTGAAGCGCTCTGGGGACAGGGGGGCGATGAGCAGTTCTTC. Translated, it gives CASSEALWGQGGDEQFF.

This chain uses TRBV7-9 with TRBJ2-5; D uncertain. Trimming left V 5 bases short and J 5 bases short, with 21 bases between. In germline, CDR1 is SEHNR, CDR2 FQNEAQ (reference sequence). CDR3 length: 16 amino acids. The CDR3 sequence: CASSPPARLRGETQYF. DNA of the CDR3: TGTGCCAGCAGCCCCCCCGCGCGGCTGAGAGGTGAGACCCAGTACTTC.

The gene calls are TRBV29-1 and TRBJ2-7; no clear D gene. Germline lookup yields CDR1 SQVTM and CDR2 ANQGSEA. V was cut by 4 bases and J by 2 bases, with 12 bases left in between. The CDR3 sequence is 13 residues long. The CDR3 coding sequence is TGCAGCGTTGCTCGTCAGAACACCTACGAGCAGTACTTC. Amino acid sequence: CSVARQNTYEQYF.

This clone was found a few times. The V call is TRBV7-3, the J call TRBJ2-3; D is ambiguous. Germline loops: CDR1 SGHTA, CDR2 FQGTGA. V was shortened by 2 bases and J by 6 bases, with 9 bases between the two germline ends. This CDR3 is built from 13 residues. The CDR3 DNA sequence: TGTGCCAGCAGCTTACGGTCCCGGGATACGCAGTATTTT. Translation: CASSLRSRDTQYF.

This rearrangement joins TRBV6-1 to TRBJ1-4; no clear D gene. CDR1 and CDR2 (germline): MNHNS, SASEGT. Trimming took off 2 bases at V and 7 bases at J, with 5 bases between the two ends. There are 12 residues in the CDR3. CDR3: CASSERGEKLFF. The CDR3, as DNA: TGTGCCAGCAGTGAACGCGGTGAAAAACTGTTTTTT.

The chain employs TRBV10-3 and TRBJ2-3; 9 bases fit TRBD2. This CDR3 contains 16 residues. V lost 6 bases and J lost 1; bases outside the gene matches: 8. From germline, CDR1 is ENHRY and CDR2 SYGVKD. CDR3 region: CAISLKAGGGTDTQYF. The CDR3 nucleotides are TGTGCCATCAGCTTAAAAGCGGGAGGAGGCACAGATACGCAGTATTTT.

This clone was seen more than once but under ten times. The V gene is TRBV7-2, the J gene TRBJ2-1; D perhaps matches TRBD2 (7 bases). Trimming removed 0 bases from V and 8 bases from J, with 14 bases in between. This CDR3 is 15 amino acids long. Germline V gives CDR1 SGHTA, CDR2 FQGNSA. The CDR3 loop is CASSLAGGGGYEQFF. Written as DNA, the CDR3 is TGTGCCAGCAGCTTAGCAGGCGGGGGCGGTTATGAGCAGTTCTTC.